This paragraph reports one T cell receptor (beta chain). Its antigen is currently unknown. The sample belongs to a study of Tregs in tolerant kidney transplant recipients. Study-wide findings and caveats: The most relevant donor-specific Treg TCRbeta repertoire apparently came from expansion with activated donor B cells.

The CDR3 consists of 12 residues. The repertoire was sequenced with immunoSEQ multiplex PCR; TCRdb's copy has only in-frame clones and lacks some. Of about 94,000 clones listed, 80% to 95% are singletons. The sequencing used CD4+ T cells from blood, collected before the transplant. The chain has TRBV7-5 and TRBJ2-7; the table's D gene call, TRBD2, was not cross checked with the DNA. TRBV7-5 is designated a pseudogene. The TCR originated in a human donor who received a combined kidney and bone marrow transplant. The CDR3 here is CVRSLLGSEQYF. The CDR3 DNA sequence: TGTGTCAGAAGCTTATTAGGGAGCGAGCAGTACTTC.